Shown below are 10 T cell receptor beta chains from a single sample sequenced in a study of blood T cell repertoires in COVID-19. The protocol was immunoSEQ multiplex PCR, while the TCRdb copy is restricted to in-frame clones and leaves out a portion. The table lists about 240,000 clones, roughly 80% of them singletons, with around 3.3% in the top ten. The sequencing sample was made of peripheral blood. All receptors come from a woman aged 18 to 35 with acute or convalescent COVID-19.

CDR3 in DNA: TGTGCCAGCAGTTACGGGGACAGGGGTTCTGGGATTCAGTACTTC. Residues: CASSYGDRGSGIQYF. This rearrangement joins TRBV6-5 to TRBJ2-4; 10 positions match TRBD1. This CDR3 has 15 residues. V trimming: 2 bases; J trimming: 10 bases; junction bases outside the gene matches: 8. CDR1 is MNHEY, CDR2 SVGAGI, per germline.

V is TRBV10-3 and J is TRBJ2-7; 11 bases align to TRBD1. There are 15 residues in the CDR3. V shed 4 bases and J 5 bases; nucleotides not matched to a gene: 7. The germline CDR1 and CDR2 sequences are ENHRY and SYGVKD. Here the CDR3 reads CAISVGTGGWDEQYF. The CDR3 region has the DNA TGTGCCATCAGTGTCGGGACAGGGGGTTGGGACGAGCAGTACTTC.

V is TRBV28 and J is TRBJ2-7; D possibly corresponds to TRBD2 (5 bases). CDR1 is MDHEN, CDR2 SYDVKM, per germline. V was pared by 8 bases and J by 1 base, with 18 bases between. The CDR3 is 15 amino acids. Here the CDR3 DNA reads TGTGCCAGCGCGACCTTCTCGTCGGGGTCCTACGAGCAGTACTTC. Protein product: CASATFSSGSYEQYF. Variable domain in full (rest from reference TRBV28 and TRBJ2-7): DVKVTQSSRYLVKRTGEKVFLECVQDMDHENMFWYRQDPGLGLRLIYFSYDVKMKEKGDIPEGYSVSREKKERFSLILESASTNQTSMYLCASATFSSGSYEQYFGPGTRLTVT.

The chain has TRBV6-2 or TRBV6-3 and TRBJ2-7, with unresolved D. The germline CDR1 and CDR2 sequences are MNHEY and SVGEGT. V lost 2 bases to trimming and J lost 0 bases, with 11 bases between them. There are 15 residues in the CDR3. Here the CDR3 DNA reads TGTGCCAGCAGTTACGCTATCTTCAACTCCTACGAGCAGTACTTC. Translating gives CASSYAIFNSYEQYF.

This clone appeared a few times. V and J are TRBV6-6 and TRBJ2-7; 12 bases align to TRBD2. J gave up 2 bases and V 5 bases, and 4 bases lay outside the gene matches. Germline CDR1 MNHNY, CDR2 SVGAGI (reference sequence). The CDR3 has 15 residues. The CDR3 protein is CASSHRTSGTYEQYF. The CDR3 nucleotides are TGTGCCAGCAGTCACCGGACTAGCGGGACCTACGAGCAGTACTTC.

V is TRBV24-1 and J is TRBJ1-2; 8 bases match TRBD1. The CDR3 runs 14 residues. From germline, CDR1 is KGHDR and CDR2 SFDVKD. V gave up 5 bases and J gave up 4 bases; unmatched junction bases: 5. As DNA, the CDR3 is TGTGCCACCAGTGTTGGGACAGGAGGCTATGGCTACACCTTC. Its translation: CATSVGTGGYGYTF.

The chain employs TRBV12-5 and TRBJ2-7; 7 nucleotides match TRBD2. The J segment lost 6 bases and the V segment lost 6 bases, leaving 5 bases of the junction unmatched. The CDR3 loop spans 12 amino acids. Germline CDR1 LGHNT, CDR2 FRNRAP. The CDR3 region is CASGKGGVEQYF. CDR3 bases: TGTGCTAGTGGCAAGGGAGGGGTCGAGCAGTACTTC. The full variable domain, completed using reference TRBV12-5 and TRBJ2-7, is DARVTQTPRHKVTEMGQEVTMRCQPILGHNTVFWYRQTMMQGLELLAYFRNRAPLDDSGMPKDRFSAEMPDATLATLKIQPSEPRDSAVYFCASGKGGVEQYFGPGTRLTVT.

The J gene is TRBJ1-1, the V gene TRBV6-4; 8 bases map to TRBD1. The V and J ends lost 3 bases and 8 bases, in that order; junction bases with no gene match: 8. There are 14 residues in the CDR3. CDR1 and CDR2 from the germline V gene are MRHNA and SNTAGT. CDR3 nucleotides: TGTGCCAGCAGTGAGTCAGGGGGCAGTTCCGAAGCTTTCTTT. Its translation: CASSESGGSSEAFF.

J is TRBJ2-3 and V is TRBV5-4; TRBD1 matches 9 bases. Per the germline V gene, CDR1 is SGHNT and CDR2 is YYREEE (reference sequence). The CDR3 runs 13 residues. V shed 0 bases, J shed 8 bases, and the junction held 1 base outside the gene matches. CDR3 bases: TGTGCCAGCAGCTTGGGGGACAGGGCTACGCAGTATTTT. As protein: CASSLGDRATQYF.

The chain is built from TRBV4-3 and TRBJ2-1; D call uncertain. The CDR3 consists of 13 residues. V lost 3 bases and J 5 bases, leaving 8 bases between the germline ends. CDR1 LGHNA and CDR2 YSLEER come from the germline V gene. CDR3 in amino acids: CASSHTTDNEQFF. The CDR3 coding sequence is TGCGCCAGCAGCCATACTACGGACAATGAGCAGTTCTTC.